This record covers a single TCR beta chain. Antigen unknown. The data originate from a study of T cells in Graves' hyperthyroidism and ophthalmopathy. The TCR beta CDR3 regions underwent amplification using RNA transcripts as the source. An initial round of RT-PCR targeting the TCR CDR3 relied on the HTBI primer set. From the multiplex PCR reads, TCRdb called clonotypes with MiXCR, one entry per CDR3 protein. The sample includes under 250,000 distinct CDR3 sequences, roughly 15% of them seen just once. Uncontrolled infection, other autoimmune disease, pregnancy or lactation barred patients from enrollment. For the diagnoses, clinical symptoms, serum thyroxine and TRAb, thyroid ultrasound and orbital computed tomography were used. Notes on the study in general: Stable hyperthyroidism was separated from ophthalmopathy by a model based on 13 V-J features. Among thyroid clonotypes expanded above 0.001, most also appeared in blood.

The length of the CDR3 is 13 residues. V gave up 4 bases and J gave up 6 bases, with 14 bases separating them. CDR1 and CDR2 from the germline V gene are SQVTM and ANQGSEA. The rearrangement uses TRBV29-1 and TRBJ2-3, with a tentative D call TRBD2 (6 bases). Sequencing used blood. This TCR was sampled from a man between 50 and 59 years old with Graves' hyperthyroidism. This chain's CDR3 is CSVVSGSGDTQYF. In nucleotides, the CDR3 is TGCAGCGTTGTCTCCGGGAGCGGGGATACGCAGTATTTT.